This T cell receptor (beta chain) is drawn from a study of OX40 agonist ivuxolimab in advanced cancers. Generated by immunoSEQ multiplex PCR, the TCRdb table keeps only in-frame clones and is missing some. The sample lists just over 90,000 clones; under 95% were seen once. The TCR sequence derives from an adult with an advanced solid tumor such as melanoma, head and neck, liver or kidney cancer. The sequencing used CD4+ or CD8+ T cells sorted from blood, collected in a trial of the OX40 agonist ivuxolimab.

CDR3: CASSTELQGGNQPQHF. The CDR3 nucleotides read TGTGCCAGTAGTACAGAGTTACAGGGGGGCAATCAGCCCCAGCATTTT. The chain couples TRBV19 to TRBJ1-5; TRBD1 agrees at 8 bases. The V gene end was trimmed by 4 bases and the J gene end by 2 bases; junction bases not matched to a gene: 7. The germline V gene encodes CDR1 LNHDA and CDR2 SQIVND (reference sequence). The CDR3 consists of 16 residues.